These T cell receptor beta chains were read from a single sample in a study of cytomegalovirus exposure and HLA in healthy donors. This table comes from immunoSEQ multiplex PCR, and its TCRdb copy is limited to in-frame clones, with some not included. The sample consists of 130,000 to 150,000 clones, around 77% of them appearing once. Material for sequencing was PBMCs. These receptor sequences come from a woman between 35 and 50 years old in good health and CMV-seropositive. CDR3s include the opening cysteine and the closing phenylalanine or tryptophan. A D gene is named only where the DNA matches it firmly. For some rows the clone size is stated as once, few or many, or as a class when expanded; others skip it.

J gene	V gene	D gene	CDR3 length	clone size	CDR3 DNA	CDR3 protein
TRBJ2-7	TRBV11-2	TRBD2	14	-	TGTGCCAGCAGCTTCCCGGGGGGGCCATACGAGCAGTACTTC	CASSFPGGPYEQYF
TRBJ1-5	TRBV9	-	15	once	TGTGCCAGCAGCGTAGAGGGACTCCCCAATCAGCCCCAACATTTT	CASSVEGLPNQPQHF
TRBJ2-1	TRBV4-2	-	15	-	TGTGCCAGCAGCCAAGCTCTCAGCTCCTACAATGAGCAGTTCTTC	CASSQALSSYNEQFF
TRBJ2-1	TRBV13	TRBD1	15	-	TGTGCCAGCAGGGAGCCTCCGACAGGGCACAATGAGCAGTTCTTC	CASREPPTGHNEQFF
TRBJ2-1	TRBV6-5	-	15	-	TGTGCCAGCAAGATACAGGGTAGCTCCTACAATGAGCAGTTCTTC	CASKIQGSSYNEQFF
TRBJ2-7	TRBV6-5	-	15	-	TGTGCCAGCAGGCAAAAGGGAGGATCCACCCACGAGCAGTACTTC	CASRQKGGSTHEQYF
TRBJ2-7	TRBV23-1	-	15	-	TGCGCCAGCAGAAATGGGGGGACGGCCTCCTACGAGCAGTACTTC	CASRNGGTASYEQYF
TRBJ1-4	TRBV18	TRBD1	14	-	TGTGCCAGCCGGGACAGGGCCACTAATGAAAAACTGTTTTTT	CASRDRATNEKLFF
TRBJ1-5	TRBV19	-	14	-	TGTGCCAGTAGTCAGGAAGTTTTCAATCAGCCCCAGCATTTT	CASSQEVFNQPQHF
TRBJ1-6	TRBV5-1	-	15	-	TGCGCCAGCAGCTCCCGGACAGCCGAAAGCTCACCCCTCCACTTT	CASSSRTAESSPLHF
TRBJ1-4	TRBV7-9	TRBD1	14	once	TGTGCCAGCACCGGGACAGCAACTAATGAAAAACTGTTTTTT	CASTGTATNEKLFF
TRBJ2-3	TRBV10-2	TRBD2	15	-	TGCGCCAGCAGTGCGGTAGCGGGGGGCACAGATACGCAGTATTTT	CASSAVAGGTDTQYF
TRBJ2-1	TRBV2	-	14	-	TGTGCCAGCAGTCCTCCTAGCGTTGGGAATGAGCAGTTCTTC	CASSPPSVGNEQFF
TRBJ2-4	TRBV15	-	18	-	TGTGCCACCAGCAGAGACAAACAGAGCAACCTAGCCAAAAACATTCAGTACTTC	CATSRDKQSNLAKNIQYF
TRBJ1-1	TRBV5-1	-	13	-	TGCGCCAGCAGCTTAGGGGGGAACACTGAAGCTTTCTTT	CASSLGGNTEAFF
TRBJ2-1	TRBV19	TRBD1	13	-	TGTGCCAGTAGTCAGGACAGGTACAATGAGCAGTTCTTC	CASSQDRYNEQFF
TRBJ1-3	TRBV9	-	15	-	TGTGCCAGCAGCCCCGATGGCGGGGGTGGAAACACCATATATTTT	CASSPDGGGGNTIYF
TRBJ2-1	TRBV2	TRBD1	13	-	TGTGCCAGTAAGGGGGCACTCTACAATGAGCAGTTCTTC	CASKGALYNEQFF
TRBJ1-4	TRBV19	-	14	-	TGTGCCAGTAGTCAGTGGGGCACTAATGAAAAACTGTTTTTT	CASSQWGTNEKLFF
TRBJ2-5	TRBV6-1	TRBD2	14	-	TGTGCCAGCAGGTCCGGGGAGGGTGGGGAGACCCAGTACTTC	CASRSGEGGETQYF
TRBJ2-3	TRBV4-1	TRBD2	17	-	TGCGCCAGCAGCCTAATGACTAGCGGGGCTAGCACAGATACGCAGTATTTT	CASSLMTSGASTDTQYF
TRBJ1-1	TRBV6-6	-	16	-	TGTGCCAGCAGTTACTCGATTTCAGGGGATAACACTGAAGCTTTCTTT	CASSYSISGDNTEAFF
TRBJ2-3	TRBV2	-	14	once	TGTGCCAGCAGTGAACTAGTTCCCACAGATACGCAGTATTTT	CASSELVPTDTQYF
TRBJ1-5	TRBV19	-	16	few	TGTGCCAGTAGTCCCGCCCTTTCCCCGGGTAATCAGCCCCAGCATTTT	CASSPALSPGNQPQHF
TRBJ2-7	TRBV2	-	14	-	TGTGCCAGCAGTGAGCGAGTGCAGGCCTACGAGCAGTACTTC	CASSERVQAYEQYF
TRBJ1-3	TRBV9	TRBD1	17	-	TGTGCCAGCAGCGCCGTCCTCGACAGGGGTGGGTCGGACACCATATATTTT	CASSAVLDRGGSDTIYF
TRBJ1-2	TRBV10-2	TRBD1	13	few	TGCGCCAGCAGCCGGACAGGGGGCTATGGCTACACCTTC	CASSRTGGYGYTF
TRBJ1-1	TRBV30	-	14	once	TGTGCCTGGACATCTCGGTCGATGAACACTGAAGCTTTCTTT	CAWTSRSMNTEAFF
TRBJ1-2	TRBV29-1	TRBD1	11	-	TGCAGCGTTGAACAGGGGGGTGGCTACACCTTC	CSVEQGGGYTF
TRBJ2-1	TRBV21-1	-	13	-	TGTGCCAACCGACAGGTTAGGGCCAATGAGCAGTTCTTC	CANRQVRANEQFF
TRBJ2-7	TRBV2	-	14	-	TGTGCCAGCAGTTCAAGCGGGCTCTCCTACGAGCAGTACTTC	CASSSSGLSYEQYF
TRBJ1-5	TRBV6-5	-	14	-	TGTGCCAGCAGTTACAAAACAGGGTATCAGCCCCAGCATTTT	CASSYKTGYQPQHF
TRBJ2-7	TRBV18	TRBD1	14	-	TGTGCCAGCTCCCGGGACAGCCCACCTTACGAGCAGTACTTC	CASSRDSPPYEQYF
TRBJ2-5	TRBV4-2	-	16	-	TGTGCCAGCAGCCAAGGGAATGAGTACAGCCAAGAGACCCAGTACTTC	CASSQGNEYSQETQYF
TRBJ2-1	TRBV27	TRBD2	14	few	TGTGCCAGCAAGGTAGCGGGGTCCTACAATGAGCAGTTCTTC	CASKVAGSYNEQFF
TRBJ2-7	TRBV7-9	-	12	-	TGTTCCAGCAGCCAAGCTCGGTCGGGGCAGTACTTC	CSSSQARSGQYF
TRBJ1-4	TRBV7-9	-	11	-	TGTTCCAGCGGGCTGGGTGAAAAACTGTTTTTT	CSSGLGEKLFF
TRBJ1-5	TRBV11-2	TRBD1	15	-	TGTGCCAGCAGCTTAGGACAGGGTTGGGCTCAGCCCCAGCATTTT	CASSLGQGWAQPQHF
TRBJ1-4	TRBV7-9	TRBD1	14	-	TGTGCCAGCAGCCCGGGACAGGGGACTGAAAAACTGTTTTTT	CASSPGQGTEKLFF
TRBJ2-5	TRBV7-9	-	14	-	TGTGCCAGCAGCTCGGGACAAGAAAAGTCCACCCAGTACTTC	CASSSGQEKSTQYF
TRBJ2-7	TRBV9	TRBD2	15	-	TGTGCCAGCAGCGCTTCTGGGCGGGGGGTGGACGAGCAGTACTTC	CASSASGRGVDEQYF
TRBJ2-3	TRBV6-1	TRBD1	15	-	TGTGCCAGCTCCCCCCGGGACAGAAGCACAGATACGCAGTATTTT	CASSPRDRSTDTQYF
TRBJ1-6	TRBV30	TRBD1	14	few	TGTGCCTGGAGTAGGGGACAGGGGGCTTCACCCCTCCACTTT	CAWSRGQGASPLHF
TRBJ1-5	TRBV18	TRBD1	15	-	TGTGCCAGCTCTTATACAGGGGGCCCCAATCAGCCCCAGCATTTT	CASSYTGGPNQPQHF
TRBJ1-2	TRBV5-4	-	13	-	TGTGCCAGCAGCGCTGGACAGATCTATGGCTACCCCTTC	CASSAGQIYGYPF
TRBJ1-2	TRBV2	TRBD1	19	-	TGTGCCAGCAGTCAGGAGGGGTCGGGACAGGGTAGTCGGGGCTATGGCTACACCTTC	CASSQEGSGQGSRGYGYTF
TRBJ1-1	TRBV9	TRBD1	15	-	TGTGCCAGCAGCGACGGACAGGGCCAAAACACTGAAGCTTTCTTT	CASSDGQGQNTEAFF